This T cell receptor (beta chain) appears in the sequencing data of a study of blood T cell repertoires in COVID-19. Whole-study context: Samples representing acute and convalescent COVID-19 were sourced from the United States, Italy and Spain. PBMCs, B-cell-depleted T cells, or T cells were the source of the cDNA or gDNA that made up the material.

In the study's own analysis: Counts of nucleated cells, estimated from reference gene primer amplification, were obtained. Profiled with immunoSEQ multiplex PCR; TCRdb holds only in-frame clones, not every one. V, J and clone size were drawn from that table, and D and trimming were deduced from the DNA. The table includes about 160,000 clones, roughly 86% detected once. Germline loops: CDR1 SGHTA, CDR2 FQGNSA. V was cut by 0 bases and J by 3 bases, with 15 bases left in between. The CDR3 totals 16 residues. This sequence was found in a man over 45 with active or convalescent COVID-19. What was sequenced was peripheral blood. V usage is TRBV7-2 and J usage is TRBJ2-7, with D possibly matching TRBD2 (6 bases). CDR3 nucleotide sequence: TGTGCCAGCAGCTTAGCAGCCGGGAGACTCGGCTACGAGCAGTACTTC. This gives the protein CASSLAAGRLGYEQYF. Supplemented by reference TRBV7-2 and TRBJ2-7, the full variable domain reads GAGVSQSPSNKVTEKGKDVELRCDPISGHTALYWYRQSLGQGLEFLIYFQGNSAPDKSGLPSDRFSAERTGGSVSTLTIQRTQQEDSAVYLCASSLAAGRLGYEQYFGPGTRLTVT.